This TCR beta chain is from a study of identical twins. General study results and limits: The conclusions drew on cross-sectional statistical analysis instead of tracking the same donors. There were fewer insertions in abundant cord blood beta clonotypes, but memory repertoires showed no such pattern.

Regarding this clonotype: Its specificity is not known.

MiXCR, applied by TCRdb to the 5' RACE reads, yields one record per CDR3 protein. The sample yields around 690,000 distinct CDR3 sequences, over 20% seen once. The CDR3 covers 16 residues. V was cut by 6 bases and J by 1 base, with 17 bases left in between. These data also featured in a second study, about T cells expressing NK-cell markers. As that report states: Repertoires of TCR beta were obtained from T cells sorted as CD3+CD56+NKG2C+, CD3+CD56+NKG2C- and CD3+CD56-NKG2C+.

The TCR sequence derives from a woman younger than 30 in good health. The sample was PBMCs. The chain has TRBV12-3 or TRBV12-4 and TRBJ2-3, with D hard to call. The CDR3 region is CASSSLGIGRTDTQYF. In DNA form, the CDR3 reads TGTGCCAGCAGCTCATTGGGGATAGGTCGCACAGATACGCAGTATTTT.